The rows below give T cell receptor beta chains drawn from one sample of a study of neoadjuvant nivolumab and ipilimumab in lung cancer. Here immunoSEQ multiplex PCR was the method, and the copy in TCRdb shows in-frame clones only, minus some. The sample holds fewer than 40,000 clones, about nine tenths seen once. This specimen consisted of peripheral blood, obtained after neoadjuvant nivolumab, alone or with ipilimumab, at or shortly before surgery. These receptors were collected from an adult with non-small cell lung cancer. Each CDR3 is given with its conserved first and last residue. Clone size, where shown, is once, few, many, or a class for clones that have expanded.

once	TRBV7-9	TRBJ2-3	CASSLVLAGDTQYF
NA	TRBV9	TRBJ1-6	CASSTRDRGSSPLHF
NA	TRBV25-1	TRBJ2-7	CASSQGGVLINEQYF
NA	TRBV19	TRBJ1-6	CASMRGTEFNSPLHF
NA	TRBV2	TRBJ2-6	CASSEQGPYSGANVLTF
NA	TRBV7-9	TRBJ1-1	CASSRDREYTEAFF
NA	TRBV27	TRBJ2-7	CASSLTGTGTYEQYF
NA	TRBV10-3	TRBJ1-1	CAAGEGATTEAFF
NA	TRBV5-6	TRBJ1-1	CASSSGWGNTEAFF
NA	TRBV4-2	TRBJ1-2	CASSQDRGTYGYTF
NA	TRBV7-2	TRBJ2-5	CASRDTGVETQYF
NA	TRBV19	TRBJ1-2	CASSGRQGWYGYTF
once	TRBV11-2	TRBJ1-1	CASSREQEVAFF
NA	TRBV5-1	TRBJ2-7	CASTITGGGYEQYF
NA	TRBV9	TRBJ1-2	CASSAPTDHDGYTF
NA	TRBV19	TRBJ1-5	CASTRQGKVDQPQHF
NA	TRBV2	TRBJ1-1	CASSGRAGSEAFF
NA	TRBV7-2	TRBJ1-1	CASSLTTGWTEAFF
NA	TRBV5-1	TRBJ1-4	CASSLTGVGEKLFF
few	TRBV29-1	TRBJ2-3	CSVELPGGLAGAITDTQYF
NA	TRBV7-9	TRBJ2-7	CASSWGGERGNYYEQYF
NA	TRBV29-1	TRBJ1-1	CSVAQGLTEAFF
NA	TRBV5-4	TRBJ2-7	CASSLGKTYEQYF
NA	TRBV2	TRBJ1-1	CASSLNQGGGAFF
NA	TRBV27	TRBJ1-6	CASRSPGRINSPLHF
NA	TRBV18	TRBJ2-1	CASSPPELAGGPHEQFF
NA	TRBV4-2	TRBJ2-5	CASSQEGRTSGGLETQYF
NA	TRBV5-5	TRBJ2-7	CASSTGTAAYEQYF
NA	TRBV28	TRBJ1-2	CASSRQTEGYGYTF
NA	TRBV5-5	TRBJ2-5	CASNLGVEKETQYF
NA	TRBV11-2	TRBJ1-6	CASSLLGAQGSPLHF
NA	TRBV10-3	TRBJ2-2	CAISESKGEPGELFF
NA	TRBV19	TRBJ1-2	CASSTGSRPSGYTF
once	TRBV2	TRBJ2-1	CASSDRDRGTHEQFF
NA	TRBV10-3	TRBJ1-6	CAISETYNSPLHF
NA	TRBV6-5	TRBJ1-2	CASSAGGSGYTF
NA	TRBV11-2	TRBJ2-7	CASSPRGMAGAYEQYF
NA	TRBV10-2	TRBJ2-7	CARGLSLAENYEQYF
NA	TRBV4-1	TRBJ1-3	CASSPVWGSSGNTIYF
NA	TRBV5-4	TRBJ1-2	CASKEGADYGYTF
NA	TRBV18	TRBJ1-4	CASSPLGTRDEKLFF
NA	TRBV5-6	TRBJ2-5	CASSLATGETQYF